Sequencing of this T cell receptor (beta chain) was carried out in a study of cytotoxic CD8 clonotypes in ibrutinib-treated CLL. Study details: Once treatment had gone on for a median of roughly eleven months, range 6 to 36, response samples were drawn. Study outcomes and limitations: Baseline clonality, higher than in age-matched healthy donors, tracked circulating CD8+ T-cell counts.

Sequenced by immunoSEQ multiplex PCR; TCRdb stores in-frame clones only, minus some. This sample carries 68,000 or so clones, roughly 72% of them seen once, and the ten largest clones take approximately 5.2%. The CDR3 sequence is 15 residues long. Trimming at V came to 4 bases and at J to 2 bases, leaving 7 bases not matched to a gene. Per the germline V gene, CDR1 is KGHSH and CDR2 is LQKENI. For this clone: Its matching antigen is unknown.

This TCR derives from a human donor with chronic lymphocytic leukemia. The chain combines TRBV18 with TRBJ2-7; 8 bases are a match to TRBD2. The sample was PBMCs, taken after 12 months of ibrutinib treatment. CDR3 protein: CASSRWVAGTYEQYF. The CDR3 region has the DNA TGTGCCAGCTCACGTTGGGTAGCGGGAACCTACGAGCAGTACTTC.